The 6 T cell receptor beta chains in this list originate from one sample, sequenced in a study of T cells expressing NK-cell markers. TCRdb re-called the 5' RACE reads and shows each CDR3 protein once, DNA omitted. In total, the table holds more than 400,000 distinct CDR3 sequences. Sequencing was performed on blood T cells: a sorted CD56 or NKG2C T cell subset, CD4+ or CD8+ T cells, or bulk PBMC T cells (not recorded which). The receptor source for this set is a woman between 18 and 70 years old in good health.

The chain employs TRBV15 and TRBJ2-5. The CDR3 spans 12 residues. Germline V lookup: CDR1 LNHNV, CDR2 YYDKDF (reference sequence). CDR3 residues: CATSRDTETQYF.

V usage is TRBV28 and J usage is TRBJ2-7; there is no DNA to check the TCRdb D call of TRBD1. Per the germline V gene, CDR1 is MDHEN and CDR2 is SYDVKM. The CDR3 extends over 16 amino acids. The CDR3 loop reads CASSSERGLSSYEQYF.

The chain employs TRBV6-1 and TRBJ2-7; TCRdb gives TRBD2 as the D gene, but with no DNA this cannot be confirmed. CDR1 and CDR2 from the germline V gene are MNHNS and SASEGT. CDR3 length equals 15 residues. CDR3 amino acids: CASSETGRFTYEQYF.

This sequence joins TRBV7-2 and TRBJ2-1. This CDR3 is built from 11 residues. Germline CDR1 and CDR2: SGHTA and FQGNSA. This CDR3 reads CASSLINEQFF.

The rearrangement joins TRBV18 to TRBJ1-4; TCRdb proposes TRBD1, but this gene call is untestable without DNA. This CDR3 has 14 residues. Germline V gene sequence: CDR1 KGHSH, CDR2 LQKENI. CDR3 protein: CASSRQGLNEKLFF.

The chain links TRBV11-2 to TRBJ2-7; TCRdb selects TRBD1, and the lack of DNA leaves this call unchecked. The CDR3 sequence is 18 residues long. Germline V gives CDR1 SGHAT, CDR2 FQNNGV. CDR3 sequence reads: CASSLGTGAPSTGSEQYF.